This TCR beta chain was recovered during a study of cytomegalovirus exposure and HLA in healthy donors. This clone was found once. The CDR3 has 14 residues. CDR1 and CDR2 from the germline V gene are LNHNV and YYDKDF (reference sequence). V was cut by 0 bases and J by 2 bases, with 5 bases left in between. 13 Jbeta primers and 60 Vbeta primers were used for the PCR. Libraries were prepared by immunoSEQ multiplex PCR; TCRdb keeps only in-frame clonotypes and omits some of them. The repertoire holds about 170,000 clones, with about 72% as singletons. The sample consisted of PBMCs. This sequence joins TRBV15 and TRBJ1-5; D remains unclear. The receptor was isolated from a girl aged 10 to 17 in good health and CMV-seronegative. CDR3 in DNA: TGTGCCACCAGCAGAGAATTCGGCAATCAGCCCCAGCATTTT. It translates to CATSREFGNQPQHF.